The 22 T cell receptor beta chains below come from one sample, sequenced in a study of Ad26.COV2.S vaccination and SARS-CoV-2 variants. The treatment here: 15 to 20 received Ad26.COV2.S at low or high dose, single or two shots; several received placebo; per-sample allocation not given. Vaccine and placebo recipients were sampled on day 63 after the first injection. Clones were sequenced by immunoSEQ multiplex PCR, and TCRdb holds only the in-frame ones, with some missing. The sample has hundreds of thousands of clones, around four fifths seen once. Source: peripheral blood, taken in a trial of Ad26.COV2.S vaccine versus placebo. Receptors originate from a person between 18 and 65 years old who received the Ad26.COV2.S COVID-19 vaccine or a placebo.

In its sample, this clone was seen a few times. This sequence joins TRBV18 and TRBJ2-1; TRBD1 aligns across 9 bases. CDR1 is KGHSH, CDR2 LQKENI, per germline. V gave up 1 base and J gave up 6 bases; unmatched junction bases: 4. The CDR3 totals 15 residues. The CDR3 DNA sequence: TGTGCCAGCTCACCACGGGACAGGGAGAGCAATGAGCAGTTCTTC. This translates into CASSPRDRESNEQFF.

This clone was seen only a few times. V gene TRBV19 combines with J gene TRBJ1-5; D is unclear. This CDR3 has 16 amino acids. V lost 3 bases and J lost 2, with 14 bases in between. CDR1 LNHDA and CDR2 SQIVND come from the germline V gene (reference sequence). DNA of the CDR3: TGTGCCAGTAGTATGCGACGAGTCGTGGGCAATCAGCCCCAGCATTTT. Its protein is CASSMRRVVGNQPQHF.

The genes are TRBV4-1 and TRBJ2-2; the D gene is possibly TRBD2 (6 bases). Between the trimmed V and J ends, which lost 4 bases and 0 bases, there was a span of 12 bases. This CDR3 has 16 amino acids. The germline gives CDR1 MGHRA, CDR2 YSYEKL. CDR3 DNA: TGCGCCAGCAGCCGAGGGAGCGGGTCGAACACCGGGGAGCTGTTTTTT. Translating gives CASSRGSGSNTGELFF.

In the case of this clone: Other DNA variants within this sample encode the same CDR3. CDR3 region: CASSPRQGTYEQYF. The CDR3 coding sequence is TGTGCCAGCTCACCTAGACAGGGCACCTACGAGCAGTACTTC. The gene calls are TRBV18 and TRBJ2-7; 7 nucleotides match TRBD1. The J segment lost 2 bases and the V segment lost 3 bases, leaving 4 bases of the junction unmatched. Looked up from germline, CDR1 is KGHSH and CDR2 is LQKENI. The CDR3 totals 14 residues. Variable domain in full (rest from reference TRBV18 and TRBJ2-7): NAGVMQNPRHLVRRRGQEARLRCSPMKGHSHVYWYRQLPEEGLKFMVYLQKENIIDESGMPKERFSAEFPKEGPSILRIQQVVRGDSAAYFCASSPRQGTYEQYFGPGTRLTVT.

The V call is TRBV30, the J call TRBJ1-2; D is unresolved. Germline lookup yields CDR1 GTSNPN and CDR2 SVGIG (reference sequence). V lost 0 bases and J 7 bases, leaving 9 bases between the germline ends. The CDR3 consists of 12 residues. In DNA, the CDR3 is TGTGCCTGGAGTGTTGATGTGGGTGGCTACACCTTC. This gives the protein CAWSVDVGGYTF.

The chain uses TRBV28 and TRBJ1-2; no clear D gene. CDR1 is MDHEN, CDR2 SYDVKM, per germline. CDR3 size: 12 residues. V was pared by 6 bases and J by 7 bases, with 12 bases between. CDR3 amino acids: CASRGGRTGYTF. In DNA form, the CDR3 reads TGTGCCAGCAGGGGTGGCAGGACTGGCTACACCTTC.

As DNA, the CDR3 is TGTGCCATCAGTGAGGCCCTGGGACAAGAAGACTACGAGCAGTACTTC. Protein: CAISEALGQEDYEQYF. The V gene is TRBV10-3, the J gene TRBJ2-7; TRBD1 might be the D (6 bases). The germline V gene encodes CDR1 ENHRY and CDR2 SYGVKD. The CDR3 length is 16 residues. V was trimmed by 2 bases and J by 3 bases, leaving 17 bases between them.

This chain links TRBV29-1 with TRBJ2-7, with 10 bases identical to TRBD1. Germline CDR1 SQVTM, CDR2 ANQGSEA. V lost 4 bases and J lost 4; bases outside the gene matches: 1. The CDR3 is made up of 12 amino acids. CDR3 protein: CSVGTGGYEQYF. The DNA of the CDR3 is TGCAGCGTTGGGACAGGGGGGTACGAGCAGTACTTC.

This clone was detected once. This sequence joins TRBV6-5 and TRBJ1-1; D not resolved. This CDR3 has 13 residues. V was pared by 8 bases and J by 2 bases, with 12 bases between. CDR1 is MNHEY, CDR2 SVGAGI, per germline. The CDR3 DNA reads as TGTGCCAGCCGCTACAGTGGAAACACTGAAGCTTTCTTT. Amino acids: CASRYSGNTEAFF.

V usage is TRBV5-1 and J usage is TRBJ2-7; 7 bases are a match to TRBD2. Trimming took 3 bases from V and 0 from J; bases not matched to a gene: 9. This CDR3 has 16 amino acids. Per the germline V gene, CDR1 is SGHRS and CDR2 is YFSETQ. In DNA form, the CDR3 reads TGCGCCAGCAGCTCACTAGCGCCTGCTTCCTCCTACGAGCAGTACTTC. It specifies CASSSLAPASSYEQYF.

The J gene is TRBJ2-1, the V gene TRBV7-2; 10 bases agree with TRBD2. CDR3 size: 18 residues. V was clipped by 5 bases and J by 3 bases; unmatched bases: 13. Germline V lookup: CDR1 SGHTA, CDR2 FQGNSA. The CDR3 coding sequence is TGTGCCAGCAGCCGTTCACGTATAGCGGGGGGACTCTACAATGAGCAGTTCTTC. As protein: CASSRSRIAGGLYNEQFF.

The gene calls are TRBV5-1 and TRBJ2-5; 12 nucleotides align to TRBD2. Trimming took 7 bases from V and 2 from J; bases not matched to a gene: 3. Germline lookup yields CDR1 SGHRS and CDR2 YFSETQ. This CDR3 region has 14 residues. CDR3 in DNA: TGCGCCAGCGAACTAGCGGGGGGACAAGAGACCCAGTACTTC. It codes for CASELAGGQETQYF.

The chain joins TRBV5-5 to TRBJ1-2, with D unresolved. CDR1 SGHKS and CDR2 YYEKEE come from the germline V gene (reference sequence). The CDR3 consists of 14 residues. With 0 bases removed from V and 8 bases from J, the gap between germline ends came to 14 bases. The CDR3 region has the DNA TGTGCCAGCAGCTTGGAGAGTGTCGGAGGAGGCTACACCTTC. Encoded protein: CASSLESVGGGYTF.

This clone occurred a few times. This chain joins TRBV7-9 and TRBJ1-2; the D gene is possibly TRBD1 (5 bases). With 5 bases removed from V and 3 bases from J, the gap between germline ends came to 16 bases. The CDR3 spans 15 residues. From germline, CDR1 is SEHNR and CDR2 FQNEAQ (reference sequence). The CDR3 here is CASSPAGRGDYGYTF. CDR3 bases: TGTGCCAGCAGCCCAGCGGGTAGGGGAGACTATGGCTACACCTTC.

The chain links TRBV7-9 to TRBJ2-3; no clear D gene. The CDR3 covers 11 residues. The germline V gene has CDR1 SEHNR and CDR2 FQNEAQ (reference sequence). V lost 5 bases, J lost 2 bases, and 2 bases lay in between. The CDR3 spells CASSNTDTQYF. CDR3 in DNA: TGTGCCAGCAGCAACACAGATACGCAGTATTTT.

This chain connects TRBV13 to TRBJ2-7; D remains unclear. V lost 1 base, J lost 5 bases, and 6 bases lay in between. This CDR3 contains 12 residues. Germline V gives CDR1 PRHDT, CDR2 FYEKMQ (reference sequence). CDR3 DNA sequence: TGTGCCAGCAGCTTAGCTAAGGACGAGCAGTACTTC. Amino acid sequence: CASSLAKDEQYF.

This clone was recorded a few times. CDR3: CASSLDRGDSPLHF. The CDR3 DNA reads as TGTGCCAGCTCACTCGACAGGGGTGATTCACCCCTCCACTTT. The rearrangement joins TRBV18 to TRBJ1-6; 8 bases agree with TRBD1. V gave up 4 bases and J gave up 8 bases; unmatched junction bases: 4. CDR1 KGHSH and CDR2 LQKENI come from the germline V gene. The CDR3 totals 14 residues. Using reference TRBV18 and TRBJ1-6 for the parts outside the CDR3, the full variable domain is NAGVMQNPRHLVRRRGQEARLRCSPMKGHSHVYWYRQLPEEGLKFMVYLQKENIIDESGMPKERFSAEFPKEGPSILRIQQVVRGDSAAYFCASSLDRGDSPLHFGNGTRLTVT.

The genes are TRBV10-3 and TRBJ1-5; no definite D call. Germline V gene sequence: CDR1 ENHRY, CDR2 SYGVKD. The V end lost 3 bases, the J end lost 0 bases, and 9 bases lay between the germline ends. CDR3 length: 15 residues. The CDR3 reads CAISEFGSSNQPQHF. DNA of the CDR3: TGTGCCATCAGTGAATTCGGGAGTAGCAATCAGCCCCAGCATTTT.

CDR3 DNA sequence: TGCAGCGTTGGTGGCAGGGCCTACCTGGGCGAAGCTTTCTTT. It encodes CSVGGRAYLGEAFF. V is TRBV29-1 and J is TRBJ1-1; a weak D match, TRBD1 (5 bases). The CDR3 sequence is 14 residues long. The V gene's germline CDR1 is SQVTM and CDR2 ANQGSEA. V was trimmed by 4 bases and J by 8 bases, leaving 20 bases between them.

The sample holds a few counts of this clone. The chain joins TRBV7-9 to TRBJ1-2, with D possibly TRBD1 on 6 matching bases. Trimming pared 2 bases from V and 4 bases from J, leaving 11 bases between. The CDR3 runs to 14 residues. Germline V gives CDR1 SEHNR, CDR2 FQNEAQ (reference sequence). The CDR3 reads CASSLLDRTYGYTF. The CDR3 nucleotides read TGTGCCAGCAGCTTACTTGACAGGACCTATGGCTACACCTTC.

V and J are TRBV28 and TRBJ1-2; D may be TRBD1 (6 bases). V lost 8 bases and J 4 bases, leaving 14 bases between the germline ends. CDR3 length: 13 amino acids. Germline V gene sequence: CDR1 MDHEN, CDR2 SYDVKM. CDR3 bases: TGTGCCAGCCTAGAGGGGGGTTCCTATGGCTACACCTTC. The encoded protein is CASLEGGSYGYTF.

Of note for this clone: Other DNA sequences within the sample encode an identical CDR3. The chain joins TRBV12-3 or TRBV12-4 to TRBJ1-5; D ambiguous. Trimming took off 1 base at V and 2 bases at J, with 0 bases between the two ends. CDR3 length equals 12 residues. The CDR3 coding sequence is TGTGCCAGCAGTTTAGGCAATCAGCCCCAGCATTTT. This gives the protein CASSLGNQPQHF.